Below, 13 T cell receptor beta chains from the same sample are listed, as sequenced in a study of early T cells in non-severe SARS-CoV-2 infection. A single record per CDR3 protein comes from TCRdb applying MiXCR to the 5' RACE reads. The table records about 64,000 distinct CDR3 sequences, 8.8% of them present only once. The specimen comprised whole blood, sampled at baseline. These TCRs come from an adult who was a healthcare worker with PCR-confirmed SARS-CoV-2 infection or an uninfected control (not recorded which).

This clonotype was detected ten times or more. The gene calls are TRBV5-4 and TRBJ2-7, with D tentatively TRBD1 or TRBD2 (5 bases each). V lost 0 bases and J lost 6, with 10 bases in between. The CDR3 is 13 amino acids. CDR1 is SGHNT, CDR2 YYREEE, per germline (reference sequence). CDR3 coding DNA: TGTGCCAGCAGCTTGGGAGGGGCGTCCGAGCAGTACTTC. Translating it yields CASSLGGASEQYF.

There are many counts of this clonotype. The V call is TRBV24-1, the J call TRBJ1-1; D not certain. Trimming took off 4 bases at V and 3 bases at J, with 14 bases between the two ends. CDR1 KGHDR and CDR2 SFDVKD come from the germline V gene. The CDR3 contains 15 residues. DNA for the CDR3: TGTGCCACCAGTGAAAGCCCCTTTTTACACACTGAAGCTTTCTTT. Translating gives CATSESPFLHTEAFF.

This clonotype was recorded a few times. V gene TRBV2 combines with J gene TRBJ2-3, with 12 nucleotides matching TRBD2. CDR3 size: 14 residues. Germline V CDR1 and CDR2: SNHLY, FYNNEI. V lost 3 bases to trimming and J lost 11 bases; unmatched junction nucleotides: 6. The chain's CDR3 is CASSERTSGIRQYF. The DNA for the CDR3 is TGTGCCAGCAGTGAGCGGACTAGCGGGATAAGGCAGTATTTT.

The chain uses TRBV7-9 and TRBJ2-7; 12 bases map to TRBD1. CDR3 length: 15 residues. J lost 5 bases, V lost 4 bases, and 6 bases had no gene match. Germline V gene lookup returns CDR1 SEHNR and CDR2 FQNEAQ (reference sequence). This CDR3 is CASSWGQGAGDEQYF. The CDR3 DNA reads TGTGCCAGCAGCTGGGGACAGGGGGCAGGGGACGAGCAGTACTTC.

This clonotype was picked up a small number of times. In DNA form, the CDR3 reads TGCAGTGCTAGACGCCCACAGGGGGGCCATGCTGAAGCTTTCTTT. This gives the protein CSARRPQGGHAEAFF. The chain employs TRBV20-1 and TRBJ1-1, with 8 bases aligning to TRBD1. After removal of 2 bases from V and 6 bases from J, the junction contained 11 bases not matched to a gene. CDR1 DFQATT and CDR2 SNEGSKA come from the germline V gene (reference sequence). The CDR3 spans 15 residues.

In this sample, this clonotype turned up once. The chain carries TRBV6-1 and TRBJ2-1, with TRBD2 matching over 14 bases. Germline loops: CDR1 MNHNS, CDR2 SASEGT. The CDR3 is 16 amino acids. The V segment lost 3 bases and the J segment 7 bases; nucleotides outside the gene matches: 5. The chain's CDR3 is CASSETSGRDRNEQFF. The CDR3 region has the DNA TGTGCCAGCAGTGAGACTAGCGGGAGGGATAGGAATGAGCAGTTCTTC.

On this clonotype itself: At one of its ends the junction is not consistent with the germline gene, which may arise from a read error. The rearrangement uses TRBV20-1 and TRBJ2-7, with TRBD2 matching 13 bases. Germline CDR1 reads DFQATT; CDR2 reads SNEGSKA (reference sequence). The CDR3 is 15 amino acids. For the CDR3, the DNA is TGCAGTGCCAGAGGACTAGCGGGAGTTCGCAACGAGCAGTACTTC. It is translated as CSARGLAGVRNEQYF.

This clonotype was counted at least ten times. This chain uses TRBV7-9 with TRBJ2-7; 8 nucleotides agree with TRBD2. Unmatched junction bases numbered 6, after V lost 8 bases and J lost 0 bases. Germline V gives CDR1 SEHNR, CDR2 FQNEAQ (reference sequence). This CDR3 has 14 residues. The CDR3 nucleotides read TGTGCCAGCGAGGGGACTAGTGACTCCTACGAGCAGTACTTC. Translated: CASEGTSDSYEQYF.

The chain is built from TRBV7-9 and TRBJ2-3, with 8 positions matching TRBD2. This CDR3 is 13 amino acids long. Germline V gene data show CDR1 as SEHNR and CDR2 as FQNEAQ (reference sequence). With V trimmed by 10 bases and J by 2 bases, 5 bases remained unmatched. For the CDR3, the DNA is TGTGCCACCGGGACTAGTAACACAGATACGCAGTATTTT. Translated: CATGTSNTDTQYF. The complete variable domain, with remaining parts taken from reference TRBV7-9 and TRBJ2-3, reads DTGVSQNPRHKITKRGQNVTFRCDPISEHNRLYWYRQTLGQGPEFLTYFQNEAQLEKSRLLSDRFSAERPKGSFSTLEIQRTEQGDSAMYLCATGTSNTDTQYFGPGTRLTVL.

This clonotype has at least ten counts. This chain uses TRBV3-1 with TRBJ2-5; D ambiguous. V lost 7 bases and J lost 1, with 10 bases in between. CDR1 LGHDT and CDR2 YNNKEL come from the germline V gene (reference sequence). The CDR3 contains 13 residues. CDR3 nucleotides: TGTGCCAGCACCCGTGCGGCCCAAGAGACCCAGTACTTC. It codes for CASTRAAQETQYF.

The chain joins TRBV5-1 to TRBJ1-1, with a weak D call TRBD1 (6 bases). The CDR3 covers 13 residues. CDR1 SGHRS and CDR2 YFSETQ come from the germline V gene. The V end was cut by 4 bases, the J end by 2 bases, with 9 bases between. CDR3 nucleotides: TGCGCCAGCAGCCGGGACACTAACACTGAAGCTTTCTTT. As protein: CASSRDTNTEAFF.

This clonotype was counted ten times or more. The gene calls are TRBV10-3 and TRBJ2-6, with TRBD1 matching 8 bases. This CDR3 spans 18 amino acids. The germline V gene encodes CDR1 ENHRY and CDR2 SYGVKD. With 7 bases clipped from V and 0 bases from J, the junction kept 11 bases outside the gene matches. CDR3 nucleotides: TGTGCCATCACATCCGCAGGGGGCCCGACCTCTGGGGCCAACGTCCTGACTTTC. This gives the protein CAITSAGGPTSGANVLTF.

The V and J genes are TRBV12-5 and TRBJ2-4; 11 bases line up with TRBD2. The CDR3 sequence is 13 residues long. Germline CDR1 is LGHNT and CDR2 is FRNRAP. V trimming: 6 bases; J trimming: 16 bases; junction bases outside the gene matches: 11. The CDR3 is CASGATGLAEVYF. The DNA for the CDR3 is TGTGCTAGTGGGGCAACGGGACTAGCGGAGGTATACTTC.